This passage covers 30 T cell receptor beta chains from one sample sequenced in a study of blood T cell repertoires in COVID-19. Assay: immunoSEQ multiplex PCR; the TCRdb copy retains only in-frame clones and omits some. The profile shows more than 50,000 clones, around 80% of them singletons. The sequencing sample was made of peripheral blood. These receptors came from a human donor in a cohort sampled during active COVID-19.

The chain carries TRBV18 and TRBJ2-7, with 8 bases matching TRBD1. CDR3 length: 17 amino acids. Trimming cost V 2 bases and J 0 bases; bases outside gene matches: 9. Germline V CDR1 and CDR2: KGHSH, LQKENI. CDR3 DNA sequence: TGTGCCAGCTCACCAGTGACAGGGGACGTCAGCTCCTACGAGCAGTACTTC. It is translated as CASSPVTGDVSSYEQYF.

This clone was counted once. The chain links TRBV5-1 to TRBJ1-1; D gene uncertain. The V gene lost 7 bases and the J gene lost 0 bases, with 19 bases spanning the gap. This CDR3 region has 16 residues. Germline CDR1 is SGHRS and CDR2 is YFSETQ. The CDR3 DNA sequence: TGCGCCAGCTCCCTAGGGCGGGCAACCATGAACACTGAAGCTTTCTTT. Residues: CASSLGRATMNTEAFF.

This clone was seen a handful of times. The chain employs TRBV7-9 and TRBJ1-4, with TRBD1 matching 7 bases. Trimming removed 3 bases from V and 5 bases from J; junction bases left unmatched: 6. This CDR3 region has 15 residues. Germline V gene data show CDR1 as SEHNR and CDR2 as FQNEAQ (reference sequence). CDR3 coding DNA: TGTGCCAGCAGCTTCGGACAGGCCGCCAATGAAAAACTGTTTTTT. Amino acids: CASSFGQAANEKLFF.

The chain carries TRBV23-1 and TRBJ2-7, with 8 bases fitting TRBD1. TRBV23-1 is identified as an open reading frame with a role that is uncertain. Unmatched junction bases numbered 1, after V lost 3 bases and J lost 3 bases. The CDR3 extends over 13 amino acids. CDR3 sequence reads: CASSQDRVYEQYF. CDR3 bases: TGCGCCAGCAGTCAGGACAGGGTCTACGAGCAGTACTTC.

V is TRBV30 and J is TRBJ1-6; D gene unclear. From germline, CDR1 is GTSNPN and CDR2 SVGIG (reference sequence). The germline V and J ends were trimmed by 0 bases and 9 bases, with 15 bases remaining between them. The length of the CDR3 is 15 residues. The CDR3 coding sequence is TGTGCCTGGAGTGTCTTGAGAGGGAGGGCTTCACCCCTCCACTTT. Protein sequence: CAWSVLRGRASPLHF.

V usage is TRBV5-1 and J usage is TRBJ2-5, with 7 nucleotides matching TRBD1. V shed 3 bases, J shed 2 bases, and the junction held 4 bases outside the gene matches. Germline values: CDR1 SGHRS, CDR2 YFSETQ. This CDR3 has 14 residues. Here the CDR3 reads CASSSGTAQETQYF. The CDR3 bases are TGCGCCAGCAGCTCGGGGACAGCGCAAGAGACCCAGTACTTC.

The chain has TRBV6-2 or TRBV6-3 and TRBJ2-2; 11 nucleotides align to TRBD2. Looked up from germline, CDR1 is MNHEY and CDR2 is SVGEGT. V trimming: 4 bases; J trimming: 4 bases; junction bases outside the gene matches: 2. The length of the CDR3 is 15 residues. The CDR3 loop is CASSWLAGGTGELFF. The CDR3 DNA reads as TGTGCCAGCAGTTGGCTAGCGGGAGGCACCGGGGAGCTGTTTTTT.

The chain couples TRBV27 to TRBJ2-5; 11 bases are a match to TRBD1. J lost 5 bases, V lost 5 bases, and 7 bases had no gene match. The CDR3 loop spans 15 amino acids. Germline CDR1 and CDR2: MNHEY and SMNVEV (reference sequence). The DNA of the CDR3 is TGTGCCAGCAGTCCAGGACAGGGGGCGTGGGAGACCCAGTACTTC. Protein: CASSPGQGAWETQYF.

This clone has a count of ten or more. V is TRBV4-1 and J is TRBJ2-3, with 11 bases identical to TRBD2. J gave up 5 bases and V 4 bases, and 5 bases lay outside the gene matches. The CDR3 is 15 amino acids. Germline-derived CDR1 and CDR2 are MGHRA and YSYEKL. Here the CDR3 DNA reads TGCGCCAGCAGCCCAGGACTAGCGGGCCAAGATACGCAGTATTTT. This codes for CASSPGLAGQDTQYF.

The chain uses TRBV6-6 and TRBJ1-1; TRBD1 might be the D (6 bases). The V end lost 8 bases, the J end lost 4 bases, and 20 bases lay between the germline ends. CDR3 size: 15 residues. Germline V gene data show CDR1 as MNHNY and CDR2 as SVGAGI (reference sequence). The CDR3 protein is CASLSPGGSITEAFF. As DNA, the CDR3 is TGTGCCAGCCTCTCCCCGGGGGGCTCGATCACTGAAGCTTTCTTT.

The V and J genes are TRBV3-1 (or the pseudogene TRBV3-2) and TRBJ2-5; 7 bases map to TRBD2. This CDR3 contains 13 residues. Germline V CDR1 and CDR2: LGHDT, YNNKEL (reference sequence). V shed 3 bases, J shed 5 bases, and the junction held 3 bases outside the gene matches. CDR3 in amino acids: CASSHPGGETQYF. The DNA for the CDR3 is TGTGCCAGCAGCCACCCCGGGGGGGAGACCCAGTACTTC.

This chain links TRBV28 with TRBJ1-6, with TRBD1 matching 9 bases. The trim removed 1 base at V and 5 bases at J, leaving 0 bases unmatched. There are 15 residues in the CDR3. CDR1 is MDHEN, CDR2 SYDVKM, per germline. CDR3: CASSLYRGHNSPLHF. The CDR3 DNA sequence: TGTGCCAGCAGTTTATACAGGGGGCATAATTCACCCCTCCACTTT.

The genes are TRBV4-3 and TRBJ2-7; 7 positions match TRBD1. The V segment lost 1 base and the J segment 5 bases; nucleotides outside the gene matches: 14. Germline CDR1 and CDR2: LGHNA and YSLEER. This CDR3 region has 17 residues. The CDR3 spells CASSQALITGVPHEQYF. CDR3 DNA sequence: TGCGCCAGCAGCCAAGCGCTTATAACAGGGGTTCCCCACGAGCAGTACTTC.

The gene calls are TRBV18 and TRBJ2-7; 12 nucleotides align to TRBD1. Germline V gene lookup returns CDR1 KGHSH and CDR2 LQKENI. The CDR3 sequence is 15 residues long. V lost 3 bases and J lost 4; bases outside the gene matches: 4. In DNA, the CDR3 is TGTGCCAGCTCACCGGGACAGGGGGCGGGTTACGAGCAGTACTTC. It encodes CASSPGQGAGYEQYF.

The rearrangement uses TRBV19 and TRBJ1-3; no reliable D call. The V gene lost 6 bases and the J gene lost 0 bases, with 9 bases spanning the gap. The CDR3 is 14 amino acids. The germline gives CDR1 LNHDA, CDR2 SQIVND (reference sequence). CDR3 sequence: CASRTAASGNTIYF. Here the CDR3 DNA reads TGTGCCAGTAGGACTGCAGCCTCTGGAAACACCATATATTTT.

The chain is built from TRBV20-1 and TRBJ1-2, with D possibly matching TRBD1 (6 bases). The CDR3 spans 12 residues. CDR1 and CDR2 from the germline V gene are DFQATT and SNEGSKA (reference sequence). V lost 3 bases and J lost 10, with 15 bases in between. The CDR3 reads CSASLQGLDYTF. The CDR3 region has the DNA TGCAGTGCTAGTCTACAGGGTCTGGACTACACCTTC.

This clone appeared once. This chain connects TRBV28 to TRBJ1-1, with 7 bases matching TRBD1. Germline CDR1 is MDHEN and CDR2 is SYDVKM. The J segment lost 1 base and the V segment lost 6 bases, leaving 8 bases of the junction unmatched. The CDR3 is 15 residues long. The chain's CDR3 is CASRSGGVGNTEAFF. CDR3 DNA sequence: TGTGCCAGCAGATCAGGGGGAGTGGGGAACACTGAAGCTTTCTTT. The complete variable domain, with remaining parts taken from reference TRBV28 and TRBJ1-1, reads DVKVTQSSRYLVKRTGEKVFLECVQDMDHENMFWYRQDPGLGLRLIYFSYDVKMKEKGDIPEGYSVSREKKERFSLILESASTNQTSMYLCASRSGGVGNTEAFFGQGTRLTVV.

A few counts support this clone. The rearrangement links TRBV3-1 (or the pseudogene TRBV3-2) to TRBJ2-1; TRBD2 aligns across 7 bases. This CDR3 spans 12 amino acids. With 5 bases clipped from V and 6 bases from J, the junction kept 1 base outside the gene matches. CDR1 is LGHDT, CDR2 YNNKEL, per germline (reference sequence). The CDR3 nucleotides read TGTGCCAGCAGCTCTAGCGGCAATGAGCAGTTCTTC. Translating it yields CASSSSGNEQFF.

V and J are TRBV3-1 (or the pseudogene TRBV3-2) and TRBJ1-3, with TRBD1 identical over 8 bases. The CDR3 is 16 amino acids. Per germline, CDR1 LGHDT and CDR2 YNNKEL (reference sequence). Germline trimming cut 5 bases from V and 4 bases from J; bases unmatched to any gene: 10. The CDR3 sequence is CASSLGGTGKGNTIYF. The CDR3 DNA reads TGTGCCAGCAGCTTAGGTGGGACAGGAAAAGGAAACACCATATATTTT.

CDR3 protein: CASSYMTSGSSYEQYF. CDR3 DNA sequence: TGCGCCAGCAGCTACATGACTAGCGGGAGCTCCTACGAGCAGTACTTC. This chain joins TRBV5-1 and TRBJ2-7; 12 bases are shared with TRBD2. Germline-derived CDR1 and CDR2 are SGHRS and YFSETQ. The CDR3 extends over 16 amino acids. V trimming: 3 bases; J trimming: 0 bases; junction bases outside the gene matches: 4.

The rearrangement uses TRBV3-1 (or the pseudogene TRBV3-2) and TRBJ2-7; 11 bases map to TRBD2. Looked up from germline, CDR1 is LGHDT and CDR2 is YNNKEL (reference sequence). The junction had 4 bases not matched to a gene; V was cut back by 0 bases and J by 6 bases. This CDR3 is built from 15 residues. In nucleotides, the CDR3 is TGTGCCAGCAGCCAAGAACTAGCGGGAGTGGGCGAGCAGTACTTC. This encodes CASSQELAGVGEQYF.

The V call is TRBV28, the J call TRBJ2-1, with D perhaps TRBD2 (6 bases). The CDR3 spans 12 residues. Between the trimmed V and J ends, which lost 3 bases and 8 bases, there was a span of 8 bases. Germline V lookup: CDR1 MDHEN, CDR2 SYDVKM. The CDR3: CASSFRRDEQFF. Written as DNA, the CDR3 is TGTGCCAGCAGTTTTAGGAGGGATGAGCAGTTCTTC.

The chain couples TRBV10-3 to TRBJ1-5, with D maybe TRBD1 (6 bases). The CDR3 is made up of 14 amino acids. The V end was cut by 8 bases, the J end by 7 bases, with 18 bases between. CDR1 and CDR2 (germline): ENHRY, SYGVKD. The CDR3 protein is CAIGKSWGGQPQHF. The CDR3 DNA reads as TGTGCCATCGGAAAATCGTGGGGGGGCCAGCCCCAGCATTTT.

The rearrangement joins TRBV10-1 to TRBJ2-7; 9 bases match TRBD1. The germline gives CDR1 WNHNN, CDR2 SYGVQD (reference sequence). V shed 5 bases, J shed 0 bases, and the junction held 14 bases outside the gene matches. The CDR3 spans 18 residues. The CDR3 DNA follows: TGCGCCAGCAGTCCCGGGACAGGGCGCGAAAGGCCCTCCTACGAGCAGTACTTC. It yields the protein CASSPGTGRERPSYEQYF.

The chain is built from TRBV5-6 and TRBJ1-5; D is unresolved. V lost 0 bases and J lost 4, with 8 bases in between. The CDR3 totals 14 residues. CDR1 is SGHDT and CDR2 is YYEEEE in the germline V gene. CDR3 DNA: TGTGCCAGCAGCTTGGCCGAGACAAATCAGCCCCAGCATTTT. It encodes CASSLAETNQPQHF.

The chain uses TRBV6-2 or TRBV6-3 and TRBJ1-6; D is perhaps TRBD1 (5 bases). This CDR3 is built from 14 residues. V lost 4 bases, J lost 7 bases, and 11 bases lay in between. Germline lookup yields CDR1 MNHEY and CDR2 SVGEGT. CDR3 in amino acids: CASSWGLNNSPLHF. The CDR3 bases are TGTGCCAGCAGTTGGGGACTGAACAATTCACCCCTCCACTTT.

This chain links TRBV24-1 with TRBJ2-5; tentative D call: TRBD2 (5 bases). The germline V and J ends were trimmed by 4 bases and 5 bases, with 19 bases remaining between them. The CDR3 runs to 16 residues. Germline V gene data show CDR1 as KGHDR and CDR2 as SFDVKD. The CDR3 nucleotides are TGTGCCACCAGTGACACACGGGCCTCATCGGGGGAGACCCAGTACTTC. Protein product: CATSDTRASSGETQYF.

CDR3 protein: CASRRDSSGYEQYF. DNA of the CDR3: TGTGCCAGCAGGAGAGACTCTAGCGGCTACGAGCAGTACTTC. V and J are TRBV6-5 and TRBJ2-7; 7 nucleotides agree with TRBD2. Trimming at V came to 6 bases and at J to 3 bases, leaving 8 bases not matched to a gene. This CDR3 has 14 amino acids. Germline V CDR1 and CDR2: MNHEY, SVGAGI.

The chain links TRBV9 to TRBJ2-3; maybe TRBD2 (7 bases). The CDR3 covers 15 residues. Trimming removed 0 bases from V and 2 bases from J, with 10 bases in between. CDR1 is SGDLS, CDR2 YYNGEE, per germline. In nucleotides, the CDR3 is TGTGCCAGCAGCGTAGGCGGGGGCTACACAGATACGCAGTATTTT. As protein: CASSVGGGYTDTQYF.

The chain has TRBV5-6 and TRBJ2-5, with D possibly matching TRBD2 (7 bases). In germline, CDR1 is SGHDT, CDR2 YYEEEE. V gave up 4 bases and J gave up 5 bases, with 18 bases separating them. The CDR3 spans 15 residues. CDR3 amino acids: CASSRTGEGGETQYF. The DNA of the CDR3 is TGTGCCAGCAGCCGGACCGGCGAGGGGGGGGAGACCCAGTACTTC.